This entry lists 16 T cell receptor beta chains sequenced from one sample in a study of vaccination and CD4 T cells after COVID-19. TCRdb ran MiXCR on the PCR reads and lists one entry per CDR3 protein. Among fewer than 25,000 distinct CDR3 sequences, about 54% were seen once, and the ten largest hold 1.1%. The specimen was CD4+ T cells from blood, collected before SARS-CoV-2 vaccination. All receptors come from a human donor who had recovered from COVID-19.

The sample holds a few counts of this clonotype. The chain combines TRBV15 with TRBJ2-3; possibly TRBD1 or TRBD2 for D (6 bases each). V lost 1 base and J 0 bases, leaving 11 bases between the germline ends. The CDR3 extends over 16 amino acids. Germline CDR1 LNHNV, CDR2 YYDKDF (reference sequence). CDR3 sequence reads: CATSRGGAASTDTQYF. In nucleotides, the CDR3 is TGTGCCACCAGCAGAGGGGGGGCAGCTAGCACAGATACGCAGTATTTT.

The gene calls are TRBV6-1 and TRBJ1-5; TRBD1 is a possible D gene (6 bases). This CDR3 is built from 13 residues. CDR1 MNHNS and CDR2 SASEGT come from the germline V gene. The ends were cut back, 6 bases at V and 4 bases at J, with 10 bases in the middle. CDR3 sequence (DNA): TGTGCCAGCAGGAACAGGGAAAATCAGCCCCAGCATTTT. Protein product: CASRNRENQPQHF.

The gene calls are TRBV20-1 and TRBJ2-3; 9 bases line up with TRBD1. V shed 3 bases, J shed 3 bases, and the junction held 7 bases outside the gene matches. Germline CDR1 DFQATT, CDR2 SNEGSKA (reference sequence). The CDR3 extends over 15 amino acids. The CDR3 DNA follows: TGCAGTGCTAGCTCTCGGGACAGGGTAACAGATACGCAGTATTTT. Encoded protein: CSASSRDRVTDTQYF.

CDR3 DNA sequence: TGCGCCAGCAGGGACGGGACAGACTATGGCTACACCTTC. Its translation is CASRDGTDYGYTF. The chain joins TRBV5-1 to TRBJ1-2; 7 bases align to TRBD1. V trimming: 5 bases; J trimming: 3 bases; junction bases outside the gene matches: 4. The CDR3 is made up of 13 amino acids. Germline V gives CDR1 SGHRS, CDR2 YFSETQ.

The J gene is TRBJ1-5, the V gene TRBV20-1; D is perhaps TRBD1 (5 bases). There are 14 residues in the CDR3. Germline values: CDR1 DFQATT, CDR2 SNEGSKA (reference sequence). V was shortened by 1 base and J by 2 bases, with 9 bases between the two germline ends. The CDR3 here is CSARAGSRNQPQHF. Written as DNA, the CDR3 is TGCAGTGCTAGAGCAGGGTCTCGCAATCAGCCCCAGCATTTT.

This clonotype appeared a few times. V is TRBV20-1 and J is TRBJ2-1; 14 positions match TRBD2. The CDR3 totals 16 residues. Per germline, CDR1 DFQATT and CDR2 SNEGSKA (reference sequence). V dropped 3 bases and J dropped 6; count of bases not matched to a gene: 7. The CDR3 spells CSARVPGLAGVNEQFF. The CDR3 nucleotides are TGCAGTGCTAGGGTCCCGGGACTAGCGGGAGTCAATGAGCAGTTCTTC.

The V gene is TRBV20-1, the J gene TRBJ2-5; D call uncertain. This CDR3 comprises 14 residues. Trimming stripped 4 bases from V and 6 bases from J, with 18 bases between. Looked up from germline, CDR1 is DFQATT and CDR2 is SNEGSKA (reference sequence). The CDR3 DNA is TGCAGTGCTACAAGAAGGGCCTTGAGACAGACCCAGTACTTC. Its protein product is CSATRRALRQTQYF.

This clonotype was observed a handful of times. The chain employs TRBV20-1 and TRBJ2-7; D remains ambiguous. CDR3 size: 13 residues. Trimming cost V 8 bases and J 1 base, with 15 bases left between them. Germline CDR1 is DFQATT and CDR2 is SNEGSKA (reference sequence). CDR3 sequence: CSFSLWGSYEQYF. The CDR3 DNA reads as TGCAGTTTTTCCCTCTGGGGATCCTACGAGCAGTACTTC.

This clonotype was observed a few times. The rearrangement links TRBV7-6 to TRBJ2-5, with 8 bases that match TRBD2. CDR1 and CDR2 from the germline V gene are SGHVS and FNYEAQ. The CDR3 spans 13 residues. The J segment lost 5 bases and the V segment lost 4 bases, leaving 3 bases of the junction unmatched. The DNA of the CDR3 is TGTGCCAGCAGCTGGACTAGCTGGGAGACCCAGTACTTC. This sequence encodes CASSWTSWETQYF.

V and J are TRBV10-3 and TRBJ2-5; 9 positions match TRBD1. The V segment lost 6 bases and the J segment 1 base; nucleotides outside the gene matches: 3. This CDR3 is 14 amino acids long. Germline CDR1 ENHRY, CDR2 SYGVKD. In DNA form, the CDR3 reads TGTGCCATCAGCGTGGGACAGGGCCAAGAGACCCAGTACTTC. Translated, it gives CAISVGQGQETQYF.

The chain uses TRBV20-1 and TRBJ2-3, with D perhaps matching TRBD1 (6 bases). The CDR3 contains 13 residues. Trimming cost V 6 bases and J 2 bases, with 12 bases left between them. Germline CDR1 and CDR2: DFQATT and SNEGSKA (reference sequence). CDR3 nucleotides: TGCAGTGCGGACAGTTCTATCACAGATACGCAGTATTTT. Its protein product is CSADSSITDTQYF.

The V gene is TRBV20-1, the J gene TRBJ2-5, with a tentative D call TRBD2 (5 bases). Trimming shortened V by 5 bases and J by 0 bases, and 13 bases separated the two germline ends. The CDR3 is 14 amino acids. CDR1 DFQATT and CDR2 SNEGSKA come from the germline V gene (reference sequence). CDR3: CSALLPGYQETQYF. CDR3 in DNA: TGCAGTGCTCTCCTCCCGGGGTACCAAGAGACCCAGTACTTC.

There are a few counts of this clonotype. The chain is built from TRBV5-4 and TRBJ2-5, with 10 bases matching TRBD2. J lost 3 bases, V lost 1 base, and 6 bases had no gene match. Germline CDR1 and CDR2: SGHNT and YYREEE (reference sequence). The CDR3 is made up of 16 amino acids. The DNA for the CDR3 is TGTGCCAGCAGCTTGTTGACCCTAGCGGGAGAAGAGACCCAGTACTTC. Encoded protein: CASSLLTLAGEETQYF.

In its sample, this clonotype was seen a few times. The J gene is TRBJ1-2, the V gene TRBV7-2; weak D call: TRBD1 (5 bases). This CDR3 spans 14 amino acids. V was shortened by 0 bases and J by 4 bases, with 9 bases between the two germline ends. CDR1 and CDR2 (germline): SGHTA, FQGNSA. Here the CDR3 reads CASSLAGAIYGYTF. CDR3 DNA: TGTGCCAGCAGCTTAGCAGGGGCCATCTATGGCTACACCTTC.

The genes are TRBV19 and TRBJ2-2; 9 positions agree with TRBD1. Germline values: CDR1 LNHDA, CDR2 SQIVND (reference sequence). V gave up 5 bases and J gave up 3 bases; unmatched junction bases: 7. The CDR3 consists of 16 residues. The CDR3 loop is CASSAPGQGDTGELFF. Written as DNA, the CDR3 is TGTGCCAGTAGTGCTCCGGGACAGGGAGACACCGGGGAGCTGTTTTTT.

This clonotype was picked up a small number of times. V and J are TRBV7-2 and TRBJ2-1; D is undetermined. Germline CDR1 reads SGHTA; CDR2 reads FQGNSA. The V and J ends lost 4 bases and 1 base respectively, with 8 bases between them. The CDR3 consists of 14 residues. Written as DNA, the CDR3 is TGTGCCAGCAGCTCGCTAAGGTCCTACAATGAGCAGTTCTTC. Translated, it gives CASSSLRSYNEQFF.